The T cell receptor (beta chain) under discussion was sequenced for a study of T-cell reconstitution after alpha-beta-depleted transplantation in children. Points from the study as a whole: Among T cells one year after transplant, newly produced cells accounted for most counts and diversity. Reportedly, only several hundred clones from non-depleted graft cells drove alpha-beta T-cell counts at about two months. Surviving recipient T cells and intrathymic progenitors accounted for some patients' high TCRbeta diversity at day 60.

Germline V CDR1 and CDR2: PRHDT, FYEKMQ (reference sequence). The V end was cut by 0 bases, the J end by 5 bases, with 8 bases between. The CDR3 runs to 13 residues. Unique molecular identifiers featured in how the TCRbeta library was prepared. TCRdb reanalysed the PCR reads using MiXCR and keeps one entry per CDR3 protein. This table holds roughly 490,000 distinct CDR3 sequences, 11% found once. A remark on this clonotype: No antigen is known for it.

This TCR came from a female patient under 10 years old who had a stem cell transplant for aplastic anemia, so the T cells may come from the graft donor. The chain links TRBV13 to TRBJ2-7; perhaps TRBD1 as D (5 bases). This specimen was PBMCs, mostly from graft donor cells, taken 180 days after TCRalphabeta/CD19-depleted stem cell transplant. The CDR3 bases are TGTGCCAGCAGCTTAGGCAGGGCCCACGAGCAGTACTTC. It yields the protein CASSLGRAHEQYF.